This entry lists 18 T cell receptor beta chains sequenced from one sample in a study of blood T cell repertoires in COVID-19. The method was immunoSEQ multiplex PCR; TCRdb's version includes in-frame clones alone and lacks a portion of them. The sample has about 140,000 clones, roughly 82% seen once. Sequencing was done on a sample of peripheral blood. Receptors originate from a man between 60 and 75 years old with active or convalescent COVID-19.

J is TRBJ2-6 and V is TRBV5-1, with 7 bases identical to TRBD1. V dropped 1 base and J dropped 4; count of bases not matched to a gene: 11. The CDR3 is 18 residues long. The germline V gene has CDR1 SGHRS and CDR2 YFSETQ. The CDR3, as DNA: TGCGCCAGCAGCTTGACGGGCCTACAGGGGTCCGGGGCCAACGTCCTGACTTTC. Amino acid sequence: CASSLTGLQGSGANVLTF.

This clone was picked up one time. This sequence joins TRBV4-3 and TRBJ1-2; D uncertain. Germline CDR1 and CDR2: LGHNA and YSLEER. The CDR3 has 14 residues. V was shortened by 0 bases and J by 5 bases, with 10 bases between the two germline ends. The CDR3 reads CASSQDLSPYGYTF. CDR3 in DNA: TGCGCCAGCAGCCAAGATCTTAGCCCTTATGGCTACACCTTC.

The J gene is TRBJ2-3, the V gene TRBV6-5; possible D gene TRBD2, 5 bases. The CDR3 totals 14 residues. The V and J ends lost 6 bases and 0 bases respectively, with 10 bases between them. Germline V lookup: CDR1 MNHEY, CDR2 SVGAGI. The CDR3 loop is CASRVGRSTDTQYF. As DNA, the CDR3 is TGTGCCAGCAGAGTAGGGAGAAGCACAGATACGCAGTATTTT.

This chain joins TRBV7-2 and TRBJ2-5; 8 bases map to TRBD1. The CDR3 is 14 residues long. The junction had 6 bases not matched to a gene; V was cut back by 4 bases and J by 5 bases. CDR1 and CDR2 from the germline V gene are SGHTA and FQGNSA. The CDR3 loop reads CASSYGTGGETQYF. The DNA of the CDR3 is TGTGCCAGCAGCTACGGGACAGGCGGGGAGACCCAGTACTTC.

This chain joins TRBV15 and TRBJ1-6; weak D call: TRBD1 (5 bases). CDR1 is LNHNV, CDR2 YYDKDF, per germline (reference sequence). The CDR3 is made up of 15 amino acids. Trimming stripped 3 bases from V and 2 bases from J, with 8 bases between. In DNA, the CDR3 is TGTGCCACCAGCAGCGGGGGTGCCTATAATTCACCCCTCCACTTT. This sequence encodes CATSSGGAYNSPLHF.

V is TRBV12-5 and J is TRBJ1-1; D not resolved. From germline, CDR1 is LGHNT and CDR2 FRNRAP. The V gene lost 4 bases and the J gene lost 0 bases, with 9 bases spanning the gap. The CDR3 sequence is 14 residues long. The CDR3: CASGSDILNTEAFF. CDR3 nucleotide sequence: TGTGCTAGTGGTTCCGACATCCTGAACACTGAAGCTTTCTTT. Full variable domain (missing parts from reference TRBV12-5 and TRBJ1-1): DARVTQTPRHKVTEMGQEVTMRCQPILGHNTVFWYRQTMMQGLELLAYFRNRAPLDDSGMPKDRFSAEMPDATLATLKIQPSEPRDSAVYFCASGSDILNTEAFFGQGTRLTVV.

The chain recombines TRBV18 with TRBJ1-1; D not resolved. Germline loops: CDR1 KGHSH, CDR2 LQKENI. CDR3 length equals 12 residues. The V end was cut by 5 bases, the J end by 7 bases, with 11 bases between. CDR3 in DNA: TGTGCCAGCTCAACTCGGGGTAGTGAAGCTTTCTTT. Protein sequence: CASSTRGSEAFF.

The V and J genes are TRBV7-2 and TRBJ2-3; 9 positions match TRBD2. Looked up from germline, CDR1 is SGHTA and CDR2 is FQGNSA. The CDR3 has 15 residues. V lost 5 bases, J lost 3 bases, and 6 bases stayed unmatched. The CDR3 reads CASSVSGGPTDTQYF. DNA of the CDR3: TGTGCCAGCAGCGTAAGCGGGGGGCCAACAGATACGCAGTATTTT.

The chain links TRBV24-1 to TRBJ2-2, with 8 bases lining up with TRBD2. Per the germline V gene, CDR1 is KGHDR and CDR2 is SFDVKD. The V and J ends lost 3 bases and 0 bases, in that order; junction bases with no gene match: 5. CDR3 length equals 17 residues. The CDR3 is CATSDLASGPNTGELFF. The DNA of the CDR3 is TGTGCCACCAGTGATCTGGCTAGCGGGCCGAACACCGGGGAGCTGTTTTTT.

This rearrangement joins TRBV11-2 to TRBJ2-7, with TRBD2 identical over 9 bases. This CDR3 has 13 amino acids. V was pared by 4 bases and J by 7 bases, with 5 bases of the junction left unmatched. Germline CDR1 is SGHAT and CDR2 is FQNNGV. The CDR3 loop reads CASSSGLAQEQYV. The DNA for the CDR3 is TGTGCCAGCAGCTCGGGACTAGCTCAGGAGCAGTACGTC.

This clone was picked up a small number of times. The CDR3 region is CAWNVGQHEQYV. The DNA of the CDR3 is TGTGCCTGGAACGTGGGGCAGCACGAGCAGTACGTC. The chain joins TRBV30 to TRBJ2-7; tentatively, D is TRBD1 (5 bases). Trimming took 4 bases from V and 5 from J, leaving 12 bases between them. This CDR3 is 12 amino acids long. Germline-derived CDR1 and CDR2 are GTSNPN and SVGIG (reference sequence).

The chain employs TRBV6-2 or TRBV6-3 and TRBJ2-4; 9 nucleotides align to TRBD1. This CDR3 has 15 amino acids. The J segment lost 4 bases and the V segment lost 5 bases, leaving 6 bases of the junction unmatched. Germline V gives CDR1 MNHEY, CDR2 SVGEGT. The CDR3 DNA follows: TGTGCCAGCAGTCCGCAGGGGACAGGGAAAAACATTCAGTACTTC. Protein product: CASSPQGTGKNIQYF.

This chain connects TRBV7-9 to TRBJ1-5; D is uncertain. The CDR3 contains 13 residues. The germline V and J ends were trimmed by 5 bases and 12 bases, with 17 bases remaining between them. Germline V gene data show CDR1 as SEHNR and CDR2 as FQNEAQ (reference sequence). The CDR3 loop is CASSQEVGPGQHF. CDR3 sequence (DNA): TGTGCCAGCAGCCAGGAGGTAGGCCCAGGCCAGCATTTT.

This clone was seen just once. The rearrangement joins TRBV7-6 to TRBJ1-2; 9 bases agree with TRBD1. CDR1 is SGHVS, CDR2 FNYEAQ, per germline. V gave up 5 bases and J gave up 2 bases; unmatched junction bases: 6. The CDR3 is made up of 15 amino acids. The DNA of the CDR3 is TGTGCCAGCAGCAAGGGACAGGGCGGAAACTATGGCTACACCTTC. Protein product: CASSKGQGGNYGYTF.

The chain employs TRBV7-2 and TRBJ2-7, with 9 nucleotides matching TRBD2. J gave up 1 base and V 1 base, and 2 bases lay outside the gene matches. The germline V gene encodes CDR1 SGHTA and CDR2 FQGNSA. The CDR3 runs to 15 residues. The chain's CDR3 is CASSLGTSASYEQYF. CDR3 coding DNA: TGTGCCAGCAGCTTAGGGACTAGCGCTTCCTACGAGCAGTACTTC.

This clone is a singleton in its sample. The chain is built from TRBV27 and TRBJ2-7; D is ambiguous. Trimming shortened V by 0 bases and J by 1 base, and 10 bases separated the two germline ends. The CDR3 runs to 15 residues. Germline V gene sequence: CDR1 MNHEY, CDR2 SMNVEV (reference sequence). The CDR3, as DNA: TGTGCCAGCAGTTTATCTGGCGGCACTTCCTACGAGCAGTACGTC. Translated, it gives CASSLSGGTSYEQYV.

The chain joins TRBV27 to TRBJ1-2; no definite D call. V was trimmed by 5 bases and J by 4 bases, leaving 26 bases between them. Germline CDR1 reads MNHEY; CDR2 reads SMNVEV (reference sequence). The CDR3 extends over 18 amino acids. The CDR3 here is CASSGTSGQTSYLYGYTF. CDR3 in DNA: TGTGCCAGCAGTGGAACGTCGGGTCAGACTTCTTACCTCTATGGCTACACCTTC.

V is TRBV19 and J is TRBJ2-5; D is undetermined. The CDR3 length is 13 residues. Germline values: CDR1 LNHDA, CDR2 SQIVND (reference sequence). The ends were cut back, 3 bases at V and 2 bases at J, with 7 bases in the middle. The CDR3 bases are TGTGCCAGTAGTATCATCCCACAAGAGACCCAGTACTTC. Protein sequence: CASSIIPQETQYF.